Below are 13 T cell receptor beta chains sequenced from a single sample in a study of T cells after yellow fever vaccination. TCRdb called the 5' RACE reads again in MiXCR, with one record for every CDR3 protein. The sample has just under 600,000 distinct CDR3 sequences, roughly 13% seen once. The specimen was PBMCs, collected on the day of the yellow fever booster vaccination. The origin of the receptors is a man younger than 40 who received the YFV17D yellow fever vaccine.

The chain combines TRBV6-1 with TRBJ1-4, with no clear D. The CDR3 length is 13 residues. The V and J ends lost 6 bases and 8 bases respectively, with 13 bases between them. From germline, CDR1 is MNHNS and CDR2 SASEGT. The DNA of the CDR3 is TGTGCCAGCAGCAGGACCTACGGGGAAAAACTGTTTTTT. Encoded protein: CASSRTYGEKLFF.

V gene TRBV5-1 combines with J gene TRBJ2-3; 11 nucleotides line up with TRBD1. CDR1 and CDR2 (germline): SGHRS, YFSETQ. The CDR3 runs 17 residues. The trim removed 4 bases at V and 3 bases at J, leaving 10 bases unmatched. Here the CDR3 DNA reads TGCGCCAGCAGCCGTGCGGACAGGGGGCGCGGGACAGATACGCAGTATTTT. It yields the protein CASSRADRGRGTDTQYF.

The chain recombines TRBV6-1 with TRBJ2-6, with 7 positions matching TRBD2. Trimming took 11 bases from V and 0 from J; bases not matched to a gene: 7. CDR1 and CDR2 from the germline V gene are MNHNS and SASEGT. CDR3 length: 15 amino acids. The CDR3 DNA follows: TGTGCCTCGAGGGAGGGAAACTCTGGGGCCAACGTCCTGACTTTC. Translating it yields CASREGNSGANVLTF.

V gene TRBV6-2 or TRBV6-3 combines with J gene TRBJ2-7, with D tentatively TRBD1 or TRBD2 (5 bases each). The CDR3 length is 17 residues. Germline CDR1 is MNHEY and CDR2 is SVGEGT. V gave up 2 bases and J gave up 2 bases, with 19 bases separating them. CDR3 in amino acids: CASSYDRDGKGTYEQYF. CDR3 DNA sequence: TGTGCCAGCAGTTACGACCGGGACGGGAAGGGGACCTACGAGCAGTACTTC.

This clonotype has just a few counts. The chain couples TRBV5-5 to TRBJ1-1; the match to TRBD1 covers 10 bases. There are 13 residues in the CDR3. The V segment lost 2 bases and the J segment 7 bases; nucleotides outside the gene matches: 2. Germline CDR1 is SGHKS and CDR2 is YYEKEE (reference sequence). CDR3 protein: CASSFRDRGEAFF. The DNA for the CDR3 is TGTGCCAGCAGCTTCCGGGACAGGGGTGAAGCTTTCTTT.

This chain connects TRBV24-1 to TRBJ2-1; a weak D match, TRBD2 (7 bases). Germline values: CDR1 KGHDR, CDR2 SFDVKD. The length of the CDR3 is 15 residues. Trimming cost V 5 bases and J 5 bases, with 15 bases left between them. CDR3 amino acids: CATSGRGGPDNEQFF. The CDR3 DNA reads TGTGCCACCAGTGGTAGGGGGGGACCCGACAATGAGCAGTTCTTC.

V usage is TRBV7-9 and J usage is TRBJ2-2; no definite D call. CDR1 is SEHNR, CDR2 FQNEAQ, per germline (reference sequence). The CDR3 length is 16 residues. V was clipped by 7 bases and J by 5 bases, with 20 bases between them. The chain's CDR3 is CASNPGYEVSTGELFF. CDR3 DNA: TGTGCCAGCAATCCAGGCTATGAAGTTTCAACCGGGGAGCTGTTTTTT.

The chain has TRBV20-1 and TRBJ1-1; the D gene is possibly TRBD1 (5 bases). The CDR3 is 16 residues long. Germline CDR1 and CDR2: DFQATT and SNEGSKA (reference sequence). The V end lost 0 bases, the J end lost 0 bases, and 14 bases lay between the germline ends. The CDR3 reads CSARDAGYGLNTEAFF. The CDR3 DNA reads TGCAGTGCTAGAGATGCAGGGTACGGTTTGAACACTGAAGCTTTCTTT.

A few counts support this clonotype. V usage is TRBV12-3 or TRBV12-4 and J usage is TRBJ1-4; D call uncertain. This CDR3 has 15 amino acids. Trimming stripped 5 bases from V and 3 bases from J, with 13 bases between. The CDR3 here is CASSGTGSANEKLFF. The CDR3 DNA is TGTGCCAGCAGTGGTACGGGATCGGCTAATGAAAAACTGTTTTTT.

This clonotype was detected a few times. This chain uses TRBV10-3 with TRBJ2-2; D gene ambiguous. V was shortened by 4 bases and J by 0 bases, with 6 bases between the two germline ends. The CDR3 is 14 amino acids. Germline V lookup: CDR1 ENHRY, CDR2 SYGVKD. The CDR3 spells CAISAQANTGELFF. The CDR3 region has the DNA TGTGCCATCAGTGCCCAGGCGAACACCGGGGAGCTGTTTTTT.

V and J are TRBV30 and TRBJ1-1; a weak D match, TRBD1 (6 bases). Germline assignment: CDR1 GTSNPN and CDR2 SVGIG (reference sequence). The CDR3 sequence is 15 residues long. Trimming stripped 3 bases from V and 0 bases from J, with 14 bases between. The CDR3 reads CAWRELGHMNTEAFF. CDR3 DNA sequence: TGTGCCTGGAGGGAACTGGGACACATGAACACTGAAGCTTTCTTT.

This clonotype occurred a few times. The rearrangement joins TRBV29-1 to TRBJ2-1; D is possibly TRBD1 (6 bases). The V end was cut by 4 bases, the J end by 9 bases, with 10 bases between. The CDR3 length is 11 residues. Per germline, CDR1 SQVTM and CDR2 ANQGSEA. The CDR3 reads CSVVVGGEQFF. CDR3 DNA sequence: TGCAGCGTTGTGGTAGGGGGTGAGCAGTTCTTC.

A few counts support this clonotype. The chain links TRBV7-2 to TRBJ2-7, with D unclear. This CDR3 is 15 amino acids long. Germline values: CDR1 SGHTA, CDR2 FQGNSA. The V gene lost 1 base and the J gene lost 3 bases, with 13 bases spanning the gap. CDR3 coding DNA: TGTGCCAGCAGCTTAGACGGGCCCCCGTACTACGAGCAGTACTTC. Its translation is CASSLDGPPYYEQYF.